This TCR beta chain was identified in a study of vaccination effects on CD4 cells after COVID-19. V was clipped by 10 bases and J by 6 bases, with 15 bases between them. The CDR3 runs 12 residues. Per the germline V gene, CDR1 is LNHDA and CDR2 is SQIVND (reference sequence). Measured with immunoSEQ multiplex PCR; TCRdb has only the in-frame clones, and not every one. The sample carries 29,000 or so clones, 74% recorded once. Concerning this clone itself: Antigen: not known.

ViraFEST assay sequencing came after antigen-specific CD4+ T cells were expanded with viral peptide pools. Cultured cells yielded isolated CD4+ T cells after around 10 days. Subjects were given two BNT162b2 or mRNA-1273 vaccine doses. The TCR originated in a human donor who received a COVID-19 vaccine. The chain employs TRBV19 and TRBJ1-2; D is uncertain. This specimen consisted of CD4+ T cells from PBMCs cultured with HCoV-OC43 spike peptides, obtained after COVID-19 vaccination. As to subset: HCoV-OC43 spike overlapping peptide pool stimulation. The CDR3 reads CATWWETDGYTF. The CDR3 DNA sequence: TGTGCCACTTGGTGGGAGACTGATGGCTACACCTTC.